This T cell receptor beta chain was sequenced during a study of T-cell reconstitution after alpha-beta-depleted transplantation in children. Construction of the TCRbeta library involved unique molecular identifiers. MiXCR was run by TCRdb on the PCR reads, yielding one entry per CDR3 protein. There are 200,000 to 250,000 distinct CDR3 sequences in the sample; approximately 10% occur only once, and roughly 6.2% lies in the top ten. V was pared by 0 bases and J by 5 bases, with 9 bases of the junction left unmatched. From germline, CDR1 is MNHEY and CDR2 SVGAGI. The CDR3 spans 17 residues. The V and J genes are TRBV6-5 and TRBJ2-5; 10 nucleotides align to TRBD2. Sequenced material: PBMCs from the stem cell graft donor, taken from the stem cell graft. This clonotype originated in a human donor who donated a stem cell graft to a child with acute lymphoblastic leukemia. Here the CDR3 DNA reads TGTGCCAGCAGTTACTCTCCTAGCGGGGGAAGTAGGGAGACCCAGTACTTC. Amino acids: CASSYSPSGGSRETQYF.